The present TCR beta chain was sequenced within a study of OX40 agonist ivuxolimab in advanced cancers. Concerning the study at large: Ivuxolimab, which targeted the costimulatory receptor OX40 (CD134), was an agonistic, fully human IgG2 monoclonal antibody. Intravenous ivuxolimab was administered to patients every 2 weeks at six dose levels: 0.01, 0.1, 0.3, 1.5, 3 and 10 mg/kg. Of the approximately 53 patients in dose escalation, 19 had hepatocellular carcinoma, some 15 had melanoma, 9 had renal cell carcinoma and 9 had head and neck cancer. In the dose-escalation cohort, 70% to 85% of patients were male, and the mean age was approximately 60 years, with a range of about 20 to 90. Patients were allowed to have had prior anti-PD-1, anti-PD-L1 or anti-CTLA-4 therapy, and roughly two fifths of the dose-escalation patients had been treated with checkpoint inhibitors. Partial responses were achieved by three dose-escalation patients, of whom one had hepatocellular carcinoma and two had cutaneous melanoma. Peripheral TCRbeta sequencing aimed to test whether ivuxolimab altered TCR sequence diversity and caused clonal T-cell expansion. The monotherapy dose-escalation portion (N of about 47 patients) of the phase I ivuxolimab trial is reported in the paper.

The research as a whole found: In partial responders in the 0.1-3.0 mg/kg groups, normalized peripheral clonal expansion was found to be among the lowest, especially among CD8+ T cells. At doses of 0.1 to 3.0 mg/kg, clonal expansion of both CD4+ and CD8+ T cells in blood was seen between baseline and week 6. Low levels of normalized T-cell clonal expansion were also seen in some patients who did not respond. The antigen specificity of the clonally expanded peripheral T cells was not determined. After ivuxolimab, expanded clones were on average more numerous among CD8+ T cells than among CD4+ T cells.

CDR1 and CDR2 (LNHDA, SQIVND) derive from the germline V gene (reference sequence). V is cut by 6 bases and J by 6 bases, and the space between the germline ends is 18 bases. The CDR3 contains 14 residues, cysteine and phenylalanine counted. Of all the DNA, just the CDR3 is kept, 42 bases in frame from base 1. Genomic DNA was isolated from the sorted cells so that the TCRbeta CDR3 region could be sequenced. The immunoSEQ Assay was used for sequencing of TCRbeta CDR3 regions. TCRdb provides this immuneACCESS table in a form limited to in-frame rearrangements. Some clones are lacking; in checked studies, under half of them reflect an unresolved V gene, and why the rest are absent is not known. Within this sample are roughly 40,000 clones, with approximately 75% of them counted one time only. Roughly 2.5% of the sample is taken by the ten largest. Points on this clone: Its antigen remains unidentified. No base quality values were provided; no much bigger clone lies one nucleotide off.

Patients with autoimmune disease history or receiving systemic immunosuppression were excluded from the trial. Peripheral blood for TCR sequencing was collected from all dose cohorts at baseline, on cycle 4 day 1, and on cycle 7 day 1. The samples were drawn from a first-in-human, open-label, multicenter phase I dose-escalation trial of ivuxolimab. Adults with locally advanced or metastatic melanoma, renal cell, hepatocellular, or head and neck squamous cell carcinoma were enrolled in the trial. Before TCR sequencing, CD4+ and CD8+ T cells were separately sorted from peripheral blood. The receptor comes from an adult with an advanced solid tumor such as melanoma, head and neck, liver or kidney cancer. The sequence is built from TRBV19 and TRBJ2-7, with the D call perhaps TRBD1 or TRBD2, each one matching 5 bases. Sequencing was performed on CD4+ or CD8+ T cells sorted from blood, taken in a trial of the OX40 agonist ivuxolimab. The CDR3 protein is CASSPIPGGGEQYF. The DNA is TGTGCCAGTAGCCCAATACCCGGTGGGGGCGAGCAGTACTTC.